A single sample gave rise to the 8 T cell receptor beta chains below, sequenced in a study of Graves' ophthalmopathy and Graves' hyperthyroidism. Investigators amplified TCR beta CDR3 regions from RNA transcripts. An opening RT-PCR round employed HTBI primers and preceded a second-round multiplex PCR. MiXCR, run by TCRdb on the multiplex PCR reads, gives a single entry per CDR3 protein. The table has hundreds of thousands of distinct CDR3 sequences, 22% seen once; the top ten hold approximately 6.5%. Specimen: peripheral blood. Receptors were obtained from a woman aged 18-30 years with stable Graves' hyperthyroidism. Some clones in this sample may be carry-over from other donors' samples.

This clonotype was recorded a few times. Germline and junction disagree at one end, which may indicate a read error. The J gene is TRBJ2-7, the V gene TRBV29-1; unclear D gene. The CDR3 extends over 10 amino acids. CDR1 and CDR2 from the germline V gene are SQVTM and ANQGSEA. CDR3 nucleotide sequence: TGCAGCGTTGAAGAGGGCGGTGCCTTCTTC. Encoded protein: CSVEEGGAFF.

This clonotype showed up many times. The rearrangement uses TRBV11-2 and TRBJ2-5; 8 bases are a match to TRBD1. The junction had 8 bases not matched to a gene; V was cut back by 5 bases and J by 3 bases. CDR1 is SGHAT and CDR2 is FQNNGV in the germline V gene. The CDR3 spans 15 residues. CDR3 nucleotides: TGTGCCAGCAGCGACCGAGGGACAGGCGAAGAGACCCAGTACTTC. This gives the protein CASSDRGTGEETQYF.

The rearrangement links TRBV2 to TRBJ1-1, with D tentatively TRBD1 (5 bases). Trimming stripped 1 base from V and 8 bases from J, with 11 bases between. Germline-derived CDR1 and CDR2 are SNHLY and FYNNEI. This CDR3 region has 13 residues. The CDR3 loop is CASSEGRGPEAFF. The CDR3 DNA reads TGTGCCAGCAGTGAAGGTCGGGGACCCGAAGCTTTCTTT.

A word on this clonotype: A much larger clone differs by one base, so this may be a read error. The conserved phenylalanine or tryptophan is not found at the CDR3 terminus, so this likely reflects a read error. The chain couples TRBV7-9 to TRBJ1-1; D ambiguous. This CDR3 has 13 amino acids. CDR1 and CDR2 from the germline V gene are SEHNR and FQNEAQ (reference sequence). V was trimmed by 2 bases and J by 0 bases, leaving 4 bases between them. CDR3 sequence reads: CASSLFMNTEAFV. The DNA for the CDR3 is TGTGCCAGCAGCTTATTTATGAACACTGAAGCTTTCGTT.

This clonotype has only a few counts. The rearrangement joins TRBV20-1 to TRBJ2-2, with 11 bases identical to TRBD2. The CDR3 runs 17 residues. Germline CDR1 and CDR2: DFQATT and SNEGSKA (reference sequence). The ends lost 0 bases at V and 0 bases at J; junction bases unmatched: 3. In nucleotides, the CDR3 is TGCAGTGCTAGAGATCCACTAGCGGGGGCGAACACCGGGGAGCTGTTTTTT. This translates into CSARDPLAGANTGELFF.

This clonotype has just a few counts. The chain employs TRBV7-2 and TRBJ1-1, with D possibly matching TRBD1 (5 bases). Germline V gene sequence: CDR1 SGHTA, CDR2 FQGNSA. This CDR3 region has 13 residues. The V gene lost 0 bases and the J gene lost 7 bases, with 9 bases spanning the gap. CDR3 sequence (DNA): TGTGCCAGCAGCTTAGCGAGGGACGGTGAAGCTTTCTTT. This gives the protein CASSLARDGEAFF.

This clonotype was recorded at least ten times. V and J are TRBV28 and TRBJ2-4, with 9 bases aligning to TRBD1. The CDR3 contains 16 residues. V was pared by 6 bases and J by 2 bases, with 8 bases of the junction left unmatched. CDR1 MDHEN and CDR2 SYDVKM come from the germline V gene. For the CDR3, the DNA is TGTGCCAGCAGGGTACAGGGGGCAGGATCCAAAAACATTCAGTACTTC. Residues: CASRVQGAGSKNIQYF.

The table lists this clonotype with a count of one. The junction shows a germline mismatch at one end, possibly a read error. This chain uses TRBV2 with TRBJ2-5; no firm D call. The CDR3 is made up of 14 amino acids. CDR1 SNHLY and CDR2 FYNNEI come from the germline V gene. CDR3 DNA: TGTGCCAGCACCCCTGTCCGGGCCCAAGAGACCAAGTACTTC. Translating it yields CASTPVRAQETKYF.